The T cell receptor (beta chain) under discussion was sequenced for a study of CD8+ T cells in alopecia areata. Whole-study context: Those patients who were treated received oral tofacitinib, which was given at 5 to 10 mg twice daily for moderate-to-severe alopecia areata.

Reverse transcribed after extraction, RNA yielded cDNA as the sequencing template. Profiling relied on immunoSEQ multiplex PCR, and the TCRdb table lists in-frame clones only, not all of them. Among 150,000 or so clones, around 50% were seen once, and the ten largest hold about 6.4%. This TCR came from a human donor with alopecia areata. Sample: CD4+ T cells sorted from blood.

The chain's CDR3 is CASRPGANVLTF. The CDR3 DNA reads as TGTGCCAGCCGCCCAGGGGCCAACGTCCTGACTTTC. This rearrangement joins TRBV2 to TRBJ2-6; D remains ambiguous. V gave up 8 bases and J gave up 4 bases, with 6 bases separating them. Germline lookup yields CDR1 SNHLY and CDR2 FYNNEI. CDR3 length: 12 residues. The whole variable domain, filled in from reference TRBV2 and TRBJ2-6, reads EPEVTQTPSHQVTQMGQEVILRCVPISNHLYFYWYRQILGQKVEFLVSFYNNEISEKSEIFDDQFSVERPDGSNFTLKIRSTKLEDSAMYFCASRPGANVLTFGAGSRLTVL.